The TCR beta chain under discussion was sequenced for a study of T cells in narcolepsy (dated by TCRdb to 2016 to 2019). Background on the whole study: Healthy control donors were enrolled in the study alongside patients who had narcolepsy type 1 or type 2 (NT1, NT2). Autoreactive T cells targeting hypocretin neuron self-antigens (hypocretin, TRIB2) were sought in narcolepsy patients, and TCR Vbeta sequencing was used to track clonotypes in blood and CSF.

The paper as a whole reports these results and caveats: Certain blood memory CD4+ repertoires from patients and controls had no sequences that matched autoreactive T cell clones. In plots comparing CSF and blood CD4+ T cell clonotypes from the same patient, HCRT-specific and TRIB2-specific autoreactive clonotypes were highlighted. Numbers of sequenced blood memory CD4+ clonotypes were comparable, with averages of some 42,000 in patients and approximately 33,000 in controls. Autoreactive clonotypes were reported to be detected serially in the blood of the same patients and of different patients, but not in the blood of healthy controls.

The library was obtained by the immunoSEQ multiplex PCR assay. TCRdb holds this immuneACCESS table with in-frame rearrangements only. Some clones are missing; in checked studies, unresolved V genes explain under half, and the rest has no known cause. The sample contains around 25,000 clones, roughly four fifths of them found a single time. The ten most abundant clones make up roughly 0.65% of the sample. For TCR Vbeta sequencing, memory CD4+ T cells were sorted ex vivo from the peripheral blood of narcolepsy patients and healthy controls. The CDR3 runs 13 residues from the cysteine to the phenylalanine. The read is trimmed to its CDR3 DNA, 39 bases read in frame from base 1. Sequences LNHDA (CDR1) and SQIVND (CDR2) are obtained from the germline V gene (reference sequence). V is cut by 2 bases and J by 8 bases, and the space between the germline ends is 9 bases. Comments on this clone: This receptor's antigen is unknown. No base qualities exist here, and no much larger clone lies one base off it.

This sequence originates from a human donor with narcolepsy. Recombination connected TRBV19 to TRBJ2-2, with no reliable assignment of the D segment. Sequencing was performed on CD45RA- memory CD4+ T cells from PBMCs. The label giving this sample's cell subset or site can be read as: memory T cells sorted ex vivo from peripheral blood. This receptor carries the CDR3 CASSIKVAGELFF. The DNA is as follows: TGTGCCAGTAGTATAAAGGTGGCAGGGGAGCTGTTTTTT.